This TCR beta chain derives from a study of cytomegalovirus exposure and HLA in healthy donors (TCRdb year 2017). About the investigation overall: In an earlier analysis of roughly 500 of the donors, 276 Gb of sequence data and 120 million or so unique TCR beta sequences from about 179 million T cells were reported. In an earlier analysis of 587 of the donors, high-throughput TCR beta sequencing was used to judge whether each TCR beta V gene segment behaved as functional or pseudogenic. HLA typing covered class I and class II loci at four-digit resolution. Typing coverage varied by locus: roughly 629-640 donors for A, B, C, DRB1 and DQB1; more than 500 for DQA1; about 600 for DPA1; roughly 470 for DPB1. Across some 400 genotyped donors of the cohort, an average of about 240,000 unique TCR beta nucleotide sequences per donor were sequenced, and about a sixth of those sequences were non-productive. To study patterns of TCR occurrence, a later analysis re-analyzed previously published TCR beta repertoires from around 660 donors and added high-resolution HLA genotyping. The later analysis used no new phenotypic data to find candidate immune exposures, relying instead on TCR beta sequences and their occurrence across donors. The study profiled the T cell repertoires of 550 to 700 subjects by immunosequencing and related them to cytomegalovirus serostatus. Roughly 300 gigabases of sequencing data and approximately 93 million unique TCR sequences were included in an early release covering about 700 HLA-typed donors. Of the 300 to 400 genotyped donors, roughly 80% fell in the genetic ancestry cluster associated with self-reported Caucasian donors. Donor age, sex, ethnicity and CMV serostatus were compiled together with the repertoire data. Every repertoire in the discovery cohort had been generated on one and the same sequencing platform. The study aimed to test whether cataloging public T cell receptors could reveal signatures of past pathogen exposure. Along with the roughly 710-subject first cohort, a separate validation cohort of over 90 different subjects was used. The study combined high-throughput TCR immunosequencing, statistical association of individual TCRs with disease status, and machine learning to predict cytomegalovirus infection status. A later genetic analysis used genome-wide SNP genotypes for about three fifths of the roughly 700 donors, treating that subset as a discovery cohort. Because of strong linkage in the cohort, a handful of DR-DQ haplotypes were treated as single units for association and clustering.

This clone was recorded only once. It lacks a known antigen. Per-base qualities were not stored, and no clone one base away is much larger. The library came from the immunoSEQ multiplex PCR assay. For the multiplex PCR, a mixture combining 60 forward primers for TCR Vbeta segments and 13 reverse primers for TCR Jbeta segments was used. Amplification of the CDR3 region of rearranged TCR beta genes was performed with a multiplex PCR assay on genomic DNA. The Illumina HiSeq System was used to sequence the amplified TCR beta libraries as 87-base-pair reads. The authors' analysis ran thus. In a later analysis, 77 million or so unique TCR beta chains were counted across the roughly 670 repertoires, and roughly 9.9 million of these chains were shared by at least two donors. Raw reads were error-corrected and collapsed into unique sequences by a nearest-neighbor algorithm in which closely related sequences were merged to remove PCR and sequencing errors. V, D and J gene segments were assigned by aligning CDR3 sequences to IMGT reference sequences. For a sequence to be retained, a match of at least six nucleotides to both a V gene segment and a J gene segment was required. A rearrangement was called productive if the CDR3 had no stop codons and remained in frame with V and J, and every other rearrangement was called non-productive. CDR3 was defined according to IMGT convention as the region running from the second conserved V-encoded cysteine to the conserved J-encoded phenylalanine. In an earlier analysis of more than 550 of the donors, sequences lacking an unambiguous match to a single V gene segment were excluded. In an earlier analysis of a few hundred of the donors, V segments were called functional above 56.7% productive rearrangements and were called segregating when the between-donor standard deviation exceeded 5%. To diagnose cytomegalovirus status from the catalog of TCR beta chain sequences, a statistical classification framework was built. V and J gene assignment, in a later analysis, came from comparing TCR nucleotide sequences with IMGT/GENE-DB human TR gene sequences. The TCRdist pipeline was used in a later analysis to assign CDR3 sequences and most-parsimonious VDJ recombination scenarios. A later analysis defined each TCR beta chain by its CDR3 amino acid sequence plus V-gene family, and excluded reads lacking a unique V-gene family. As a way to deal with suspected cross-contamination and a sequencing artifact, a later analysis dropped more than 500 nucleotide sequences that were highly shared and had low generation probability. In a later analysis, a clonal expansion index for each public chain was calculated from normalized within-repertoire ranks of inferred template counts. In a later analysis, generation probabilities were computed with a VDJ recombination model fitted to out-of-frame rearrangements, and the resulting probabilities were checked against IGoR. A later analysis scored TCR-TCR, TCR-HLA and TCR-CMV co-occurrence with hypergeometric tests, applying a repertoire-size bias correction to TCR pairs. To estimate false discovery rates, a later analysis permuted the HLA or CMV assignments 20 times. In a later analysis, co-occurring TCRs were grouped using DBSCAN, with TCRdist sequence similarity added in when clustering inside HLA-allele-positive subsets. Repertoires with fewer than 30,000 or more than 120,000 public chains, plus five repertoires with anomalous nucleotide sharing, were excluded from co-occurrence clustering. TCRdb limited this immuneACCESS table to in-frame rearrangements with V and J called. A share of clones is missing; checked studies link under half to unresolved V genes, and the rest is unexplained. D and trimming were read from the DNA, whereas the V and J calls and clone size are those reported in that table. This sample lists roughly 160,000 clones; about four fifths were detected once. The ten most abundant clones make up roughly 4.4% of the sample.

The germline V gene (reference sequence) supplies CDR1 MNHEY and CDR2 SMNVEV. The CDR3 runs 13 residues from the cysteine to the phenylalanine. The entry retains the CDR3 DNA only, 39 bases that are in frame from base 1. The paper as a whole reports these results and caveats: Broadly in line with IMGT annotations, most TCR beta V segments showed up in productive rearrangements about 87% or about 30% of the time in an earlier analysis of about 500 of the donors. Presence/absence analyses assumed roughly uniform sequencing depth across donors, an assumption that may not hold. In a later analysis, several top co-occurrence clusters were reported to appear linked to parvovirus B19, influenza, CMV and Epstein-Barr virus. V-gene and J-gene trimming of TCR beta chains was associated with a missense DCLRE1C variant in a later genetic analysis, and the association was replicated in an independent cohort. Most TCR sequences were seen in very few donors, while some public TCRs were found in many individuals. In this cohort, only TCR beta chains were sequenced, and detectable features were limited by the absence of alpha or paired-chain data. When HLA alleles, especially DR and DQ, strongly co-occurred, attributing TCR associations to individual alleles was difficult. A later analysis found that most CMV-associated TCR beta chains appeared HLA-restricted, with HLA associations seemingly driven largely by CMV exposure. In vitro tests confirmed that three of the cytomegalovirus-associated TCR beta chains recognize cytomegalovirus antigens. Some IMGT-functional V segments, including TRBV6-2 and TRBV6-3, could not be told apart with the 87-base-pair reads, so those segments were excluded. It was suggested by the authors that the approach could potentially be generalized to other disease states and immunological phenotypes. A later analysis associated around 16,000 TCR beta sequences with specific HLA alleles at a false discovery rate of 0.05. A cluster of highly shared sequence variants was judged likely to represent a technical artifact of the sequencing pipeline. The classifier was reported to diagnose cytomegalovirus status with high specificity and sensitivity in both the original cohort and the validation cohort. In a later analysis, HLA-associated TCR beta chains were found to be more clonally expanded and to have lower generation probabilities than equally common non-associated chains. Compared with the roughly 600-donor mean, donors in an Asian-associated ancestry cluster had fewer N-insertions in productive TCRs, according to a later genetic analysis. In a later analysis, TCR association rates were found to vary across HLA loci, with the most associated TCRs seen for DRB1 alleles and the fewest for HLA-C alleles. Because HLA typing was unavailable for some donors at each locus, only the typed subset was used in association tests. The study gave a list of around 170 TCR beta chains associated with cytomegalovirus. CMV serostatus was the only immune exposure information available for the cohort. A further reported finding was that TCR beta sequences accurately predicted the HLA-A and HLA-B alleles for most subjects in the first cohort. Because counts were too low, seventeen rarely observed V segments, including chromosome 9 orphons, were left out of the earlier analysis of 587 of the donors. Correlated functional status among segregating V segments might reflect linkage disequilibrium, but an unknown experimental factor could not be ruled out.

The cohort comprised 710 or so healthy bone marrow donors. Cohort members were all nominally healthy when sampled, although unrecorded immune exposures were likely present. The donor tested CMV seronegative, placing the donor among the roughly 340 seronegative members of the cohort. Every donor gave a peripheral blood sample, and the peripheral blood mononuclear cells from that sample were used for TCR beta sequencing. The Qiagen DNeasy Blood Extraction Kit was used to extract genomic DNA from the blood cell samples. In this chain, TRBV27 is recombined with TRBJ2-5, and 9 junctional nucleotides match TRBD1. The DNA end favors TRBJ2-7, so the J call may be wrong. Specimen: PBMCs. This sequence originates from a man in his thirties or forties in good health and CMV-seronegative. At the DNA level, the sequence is TGTGCCAGCAGCTCGGGACAGGGCTACGAGCAGTACTTC. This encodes CASSSGQGYEQYF.